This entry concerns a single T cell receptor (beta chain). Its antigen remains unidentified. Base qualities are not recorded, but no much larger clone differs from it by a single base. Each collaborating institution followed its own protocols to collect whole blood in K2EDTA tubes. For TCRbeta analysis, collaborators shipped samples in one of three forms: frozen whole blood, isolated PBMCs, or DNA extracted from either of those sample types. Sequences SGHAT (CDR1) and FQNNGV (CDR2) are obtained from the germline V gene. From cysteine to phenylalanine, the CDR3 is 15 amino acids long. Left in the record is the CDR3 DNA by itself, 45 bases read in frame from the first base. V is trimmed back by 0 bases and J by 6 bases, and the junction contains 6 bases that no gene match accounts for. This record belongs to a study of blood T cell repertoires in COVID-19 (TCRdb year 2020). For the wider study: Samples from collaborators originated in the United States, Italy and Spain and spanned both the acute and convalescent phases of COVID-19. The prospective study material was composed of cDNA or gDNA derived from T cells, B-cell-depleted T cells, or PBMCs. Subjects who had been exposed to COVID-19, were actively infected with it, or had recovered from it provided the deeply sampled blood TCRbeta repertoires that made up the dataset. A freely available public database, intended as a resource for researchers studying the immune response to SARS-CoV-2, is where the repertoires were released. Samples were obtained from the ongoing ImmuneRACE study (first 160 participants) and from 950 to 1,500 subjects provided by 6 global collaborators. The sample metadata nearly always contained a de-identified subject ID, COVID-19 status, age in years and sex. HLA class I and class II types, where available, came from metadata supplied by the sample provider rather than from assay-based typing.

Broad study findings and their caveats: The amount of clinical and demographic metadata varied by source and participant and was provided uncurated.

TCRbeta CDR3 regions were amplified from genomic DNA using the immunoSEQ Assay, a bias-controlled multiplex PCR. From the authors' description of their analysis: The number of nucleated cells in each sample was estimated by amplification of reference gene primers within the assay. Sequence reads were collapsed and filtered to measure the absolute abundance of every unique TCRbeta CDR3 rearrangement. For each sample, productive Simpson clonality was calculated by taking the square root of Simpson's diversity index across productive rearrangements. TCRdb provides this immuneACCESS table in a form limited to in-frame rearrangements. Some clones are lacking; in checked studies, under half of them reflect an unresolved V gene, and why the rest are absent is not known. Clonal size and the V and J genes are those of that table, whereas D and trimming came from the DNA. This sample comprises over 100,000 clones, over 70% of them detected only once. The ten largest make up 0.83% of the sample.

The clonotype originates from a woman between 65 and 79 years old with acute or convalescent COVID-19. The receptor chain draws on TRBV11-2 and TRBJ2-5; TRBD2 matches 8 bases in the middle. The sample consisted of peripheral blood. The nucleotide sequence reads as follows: TGTGCCAGCAGCTTAGACCCGGGGGGGCCGAAGACCCAGTACTTC. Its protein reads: CASSLDPGGPKTQYF.